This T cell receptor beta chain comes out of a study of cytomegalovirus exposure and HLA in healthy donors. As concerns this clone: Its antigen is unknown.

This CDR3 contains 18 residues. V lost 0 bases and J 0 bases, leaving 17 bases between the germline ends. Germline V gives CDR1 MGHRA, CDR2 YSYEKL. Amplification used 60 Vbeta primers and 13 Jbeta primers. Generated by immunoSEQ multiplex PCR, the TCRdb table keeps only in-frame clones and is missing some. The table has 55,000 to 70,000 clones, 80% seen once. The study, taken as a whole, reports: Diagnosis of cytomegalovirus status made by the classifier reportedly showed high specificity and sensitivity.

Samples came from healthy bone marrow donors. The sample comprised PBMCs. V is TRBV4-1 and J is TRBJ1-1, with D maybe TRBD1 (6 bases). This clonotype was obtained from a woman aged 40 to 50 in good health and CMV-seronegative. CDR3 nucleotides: TGCGCCAGCAGCCAAGATGGGACATCCCGCCCTGTGAACACTGAAGCTTTCTTT. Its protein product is CASSQDGTSRPVNTEAFF.